This record looks at one TCR beta chain sequence and its context. This specimen comes from a study of blood T cell repertoires in COVID-19. Turning to the study itself: The samples span acute and convalescent COVID-19 from the United States, Italy and Spain. PBMCs, B-cell-depleted T cells, or T cells provided the cDNA or gDNA that made up the material.

Authors' analysis steps: Scientists estimated how many nucleated cells there were by amplifying reference gene primers. Sequenced by immunoSEQ multiplex PCR; TCRdb stores in-frame clones only, minus some. D and trimming were read from the DNA, whereas the V and J calls and clone size are those reported in that table. Here the sample spans 90,000 to 140,000 clones, about four fifths being singletons. The sample taken for sequencing was peripheral blood. The TCR comes from a woman aged 80 or older with acute or convalescent COVID-19.

The CDR3 here is CATSRDLALRSNEQFF. The CDR3 DNA follows: TGTGCCACCAGCAGAGATTTAGCGTTACGGAGCAATGAGCAGTTCTTC. The chain carries TRBV15 and TRBJ2-1; possibly TRBD2 for D (5 bases). This CDR3 is built from 16 residues. Deletions cut 0 bases from V and 6 bases from J, with 15 bases between. Germline lookup yields CDR1 LNHNV and CDR2 YYDKDF (reference sequence).